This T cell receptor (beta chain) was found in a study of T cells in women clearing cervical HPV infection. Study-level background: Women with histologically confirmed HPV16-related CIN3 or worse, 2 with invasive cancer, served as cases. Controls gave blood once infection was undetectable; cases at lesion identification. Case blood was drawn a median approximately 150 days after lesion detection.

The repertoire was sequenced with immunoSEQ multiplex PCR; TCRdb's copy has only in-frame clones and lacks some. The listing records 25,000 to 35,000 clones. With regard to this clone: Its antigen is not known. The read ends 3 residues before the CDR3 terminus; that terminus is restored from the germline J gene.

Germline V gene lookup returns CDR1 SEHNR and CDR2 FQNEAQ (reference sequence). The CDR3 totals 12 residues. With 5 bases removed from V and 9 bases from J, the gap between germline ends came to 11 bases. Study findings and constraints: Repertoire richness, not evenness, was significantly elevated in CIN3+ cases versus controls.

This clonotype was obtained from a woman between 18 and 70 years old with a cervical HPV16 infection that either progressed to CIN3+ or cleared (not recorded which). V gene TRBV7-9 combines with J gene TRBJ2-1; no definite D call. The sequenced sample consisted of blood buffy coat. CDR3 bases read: TGTGCCAGCAGCGCCGAACTTAGTGAG. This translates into CASSAELSE. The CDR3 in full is CASSAELSEQFF.